This T cell receptor beta chain was sequenced in a study of PD-L1 blockade in urothelial cancer. Study details: Bladder-origin urothelial cancer in males described about 85% of the roughly 29 patients. Median T cell yield from blood was roughly 140,000.

Time point given: peripheral blood 6 weeks after treatment start. Points from the study as a whole: Better progression-free and overall survival followed lower pretreatment blood clonality.

Germline V CDR1 and CDR2: SGHRS, YFSETQ. Trimming left V 1 base short and J 0 bases short, with 20 bases between. The CDR3 covers 19 residues. This clone was recorded only once. What it binds is unknown. Generated by immunoSEQ multiplex PCR, the TCRdb table keeps only in-frame clones and is missing some. Here the sample spans about 50,000 clones, 80% to 90% being singletons. V gene TRBV5-1 combines with J gene TRBJ1-3; D gene ambiguous. The source material was PBMCs, sampled around atezolizumab (anti-PD-L1) treatment. This TCR was sampled from a man aged 65-85 years with urothelial cancer. The CDR3 region is CASSLRLLKGEYSGNTIYF. For the CDR3, the DNA is TGCGCCAGCAGCTTGCGCCTATTGAAGGGAGAGTACTCTGGAAACACCATATATTTT.